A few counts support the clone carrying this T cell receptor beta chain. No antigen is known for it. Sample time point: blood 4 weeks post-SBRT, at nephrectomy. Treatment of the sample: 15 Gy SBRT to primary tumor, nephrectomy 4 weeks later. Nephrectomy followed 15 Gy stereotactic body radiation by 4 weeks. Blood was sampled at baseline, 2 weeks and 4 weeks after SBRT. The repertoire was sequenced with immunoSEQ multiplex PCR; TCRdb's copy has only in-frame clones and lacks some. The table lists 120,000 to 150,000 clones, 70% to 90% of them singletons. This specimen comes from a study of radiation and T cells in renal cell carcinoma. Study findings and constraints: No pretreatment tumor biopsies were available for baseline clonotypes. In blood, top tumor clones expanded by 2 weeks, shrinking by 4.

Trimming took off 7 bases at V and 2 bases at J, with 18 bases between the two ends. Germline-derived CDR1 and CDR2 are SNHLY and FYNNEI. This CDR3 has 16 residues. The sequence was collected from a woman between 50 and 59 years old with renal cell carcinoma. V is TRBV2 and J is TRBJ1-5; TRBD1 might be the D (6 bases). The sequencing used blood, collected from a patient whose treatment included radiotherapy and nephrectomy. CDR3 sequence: CASIPDRWGGNQPQHF. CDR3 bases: TGTGCCAGCATCCCGGACAGATGGGGTGGCAATCAGCCCCAGCATTTT.